This is a list of T cell receptor beta chains from one sample in a study of T-cell reconstitution after alpha-beta-depleted transplantation in children. TCRdb reanalysed the PCR reads using MiXCR and keeps one entry per CDR3 protein. This table has approximately 490,000 distinct CDR3 sequences, roughly an eighth appearing once. Material: PBMCs from the stem cell graft donor, obtained from the stem cell graft. The receptors derive from a human donor who donated a stem cell graft to a child with combined immunodeficiency. Each CDR3 is given with its conserved first and last residue. The order of the fields is V gene, D gene, clone size, J gene, CDR3 protein, CDR3 DNA. A D gene is named only where the DNA matches it firmly. Some rows have no size entry. The others give once, few or many, or a class for an expanded clone.

V: TRBV24-1; D: TRBD1; size: many; J: TRBJ2-1; CDR3: CATSDTRQGLEQFF; DNA: TGTGCCACCAGTGATACTAGACAGGGGTTGGAGCAGTTCTTC
V: TRBV5-1; D: TRBD1; size: few; J: TRBJ2-7; CDR3: CASSLGDSRYEQYF; DNA: TGCGCCAGCAGCTTGGGGGACAGTCGATACGAGCAGTACTTC
V: TRBV5-8; D: TRBD2; size: .; J: TRBJ2-1; CDR3: CASSHRLAGGYNEQFF; DNA: TGTGCCAGCAGCCACAGACTAGCGGGGGGTTACAATGAGCAGTTCTTC
V: TRBV3-1; D: TRBD1; size: many; J: TRBJ2-7; CDR3: CASSGTGPYEQYF; DNA: TGTGCCAGCAGCGGGACAGGGCCCTACGAGCAGTACTTC
V: TRBV5-1; D: TRBD1; size: .; J: TRBJ2-7; CDR3: CARDRGHEQYF; DNA: TGCGCCAGGGACAGGGGGCACGAGCAGTACTTC
V: TRBV12-3/TRBV12-4; D: .; size: .; J: TRBJ2-7; CDR3: CASRDPKEKSKPYEQYF; DNA: TGTGCCAGCAGAGATCCGAAGGAAAAAAGCAAACCCTACGAGCAGTACTTC
V: TRBV18; D: .; size: .; J: TRBJ2-5; CDR3: CASSPGVGGTQYF; DNA: TGTGCCAGCTCACCGGGAGTAGGTGGGACCCAGTACTTC
V: TRBV4-3; D: .; size: .; J: TRBJ2-7; CDR3: CASSASAGGGSPYEQYF; DNA: TGCGCCAGCAGCGCCTCGGCAGGGGGGGGGTCCCCCTACGAGCAGTACTTC
V: TRBV6-5; D: .; size: many; J: TRBJ2-4; CDR3: CASSYSPGLQNIQYF; DNA: TGTGCCAGCAGTTACTCTCCAGGGTTGCAAAACATTCAGTACTTC
V: TRBV30; D: TRBD1; size: .; J: TRBJ1-2; CDR3: CAWSVHGRGHGYTF; DNA: TGTGCCTGGAGTGTCCATGGGAGGGGGCATGGCTACACCTTC
V: TRBV20-1; D: .; size: few; J: TRBJ1-6; CDR3: CSAKRTNSPLHF; DNA: TGCAGTGCTAAGCGGACTAATTCACCCCTCCACTTT
V: TRBV12-3/TRBV12-4; D: .; size: many; J: TRBJ2-1; CDR3: CASSFQAGLEQFF; DNA: TGTGCCAGCAGTTTTCAAGCCGGACTTGAGCAGTTCTTC
V: TRBV29-1; D: .; size: .; J: TRBJ2-1; CDR3: CSVEDLQGTISYNEQFF; DNA: TGCAGCGTTGAAGATCTTCAGGGGACCATATCCTACAATGAGCAGTTCTTC
V: TRBV6-1; D: .; size: .; J: TRBJ2-5; CDR3: CASSPGQGTLQETQYF; DNA: TGTGCCAGCAGTCCCGGGCAGGGGACCCTACAGGAGACCCAGTACTTC
V: TRBV7-9; D: TRBD1; size: .; J: TRBJ2-7; CDR3: CASSQKWATGTYEQYF; DNA: TGTGCCAGCAGCCAAAAATGGGCGACAGGGACCTACGAGCAGTACTTC
V: TRBV25-1; D: TRBD2; size: few; J: TRBJ2-1; CDR3: CASSEYFSGPEDEQFF; DNA: TGTGCCAGCAGTGAATATTTTAGCGGGCCCGAGGATGAGCAGTTCTTC
V: TRBV5-6; D: .; size: .; J: TRBJ1-5; CDR3: CASSLNLQNQPQHF; DNA: TGTGCCAGCAGCTTGAATTTACAGAATCAGCCCCAGCATTTT
V: TRBV12-3/TRBV12-4; D: .; size: many; J: TRBJ2-7; CDR3: CASSLNSLRDRPYEQYF; DNA: TGTGCCAGCAGTTTAAACAGCCTCAGGGACCGACCCTACGAGCAGTACTTC
V: TRBV11-3; D: .; size: few; J: TRBJ2-3; CDR3: CASSFLRGTDTQYF; DNA: TGTGCCAGCAGCTTTCTACGCGGCACAGATACGCAGTATTTT
V: TRBV6-2/TRBV6-3; D: .; size: many; J: TRBJ2-1; CDR3: CAITPGGGYNEQFF; DNA: TGTGCCATCACCCCGGGGGGCGGCTACAATGAGCAGTTCTTC
V: TRBV29-1; D: TRBD1; size: few; J: TRBJ1-4; CDR3: CSGLDRAREKLFF; DNA: TGCAGCGGCTTAGACAGGGCTCGTGAAAAACTGTTTTTT
V: TRBV6-1; D: .; size: .; J: TRBJ2-7; CDR3: CASRGPDFPHEQYF; DNA: TGTGCCAGCAGGGGGCCAGACTTTCCCCACGAGCAGTACTTC
V: TRBV21-1; D: .; size: .; J: TRBJ2-4; CDR3: CASSKPPTCPGRDIQYF; DNA: TGTGCCAGCAGCAAACCACCGACTTGTCCCGGGAGGGACATTCAGTACTTC